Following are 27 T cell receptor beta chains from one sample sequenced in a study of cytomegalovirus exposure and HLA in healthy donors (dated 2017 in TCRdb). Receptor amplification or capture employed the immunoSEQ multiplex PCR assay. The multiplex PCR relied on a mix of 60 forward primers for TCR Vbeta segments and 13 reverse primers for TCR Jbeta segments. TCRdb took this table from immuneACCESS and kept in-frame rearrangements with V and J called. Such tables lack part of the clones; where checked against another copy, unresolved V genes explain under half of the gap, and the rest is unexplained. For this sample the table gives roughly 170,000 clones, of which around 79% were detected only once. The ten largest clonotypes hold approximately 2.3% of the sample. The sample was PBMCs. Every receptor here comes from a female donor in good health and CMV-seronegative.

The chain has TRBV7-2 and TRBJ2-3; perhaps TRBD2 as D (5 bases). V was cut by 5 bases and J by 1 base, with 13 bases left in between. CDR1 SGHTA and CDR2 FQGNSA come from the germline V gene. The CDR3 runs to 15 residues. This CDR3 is CASSQDFSGTDTQYF. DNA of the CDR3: TGTGCCAGCAGCCAGGACTTCTCCGGCACAGATACGCAGTATTTT. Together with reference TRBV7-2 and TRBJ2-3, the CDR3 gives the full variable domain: GAGVSQSPSNKVTEKGKDVELRCDPISGHTALYWYRQSLGQGLEFLIYFQGNSAPDKSGLPSDRFSAERTGGSVSTLTIQRTQQEDSAVYLCASSQDFSGTDTQYFGPGTRLTVL.

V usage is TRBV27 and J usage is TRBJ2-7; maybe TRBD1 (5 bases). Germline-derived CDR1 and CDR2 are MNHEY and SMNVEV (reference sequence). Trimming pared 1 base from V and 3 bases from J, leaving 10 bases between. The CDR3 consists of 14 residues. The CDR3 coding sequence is TGTGCCAGCAGTTTATGGGGCGTGGACTACGAGCAGTACTTC. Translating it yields CASSLWGVDYEQYF.

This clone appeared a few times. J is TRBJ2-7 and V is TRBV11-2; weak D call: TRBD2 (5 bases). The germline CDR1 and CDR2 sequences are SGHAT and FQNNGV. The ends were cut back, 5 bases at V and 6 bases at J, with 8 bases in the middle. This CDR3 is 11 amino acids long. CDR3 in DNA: TGTGCCAGCAGCCTGAGCGGCGAGCAGTACTTC. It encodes CASSLSGEQYF.

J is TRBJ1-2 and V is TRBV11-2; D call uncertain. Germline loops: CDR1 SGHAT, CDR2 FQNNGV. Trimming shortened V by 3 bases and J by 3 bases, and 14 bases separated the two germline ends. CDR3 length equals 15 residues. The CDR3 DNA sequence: TGTGCCAGCAGCTTCGGGAGCCCGGCGGACTATGGCTACACCTTC. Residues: CASSFGSPADYGYTF.

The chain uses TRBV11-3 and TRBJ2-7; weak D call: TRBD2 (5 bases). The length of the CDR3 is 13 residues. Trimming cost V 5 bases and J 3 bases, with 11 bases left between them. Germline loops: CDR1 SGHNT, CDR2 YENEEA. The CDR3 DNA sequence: TGTGCCAGCAGCACGGGGTTTAACTACGAGCAGTACTTC. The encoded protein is CASSTGFNYEQYF.

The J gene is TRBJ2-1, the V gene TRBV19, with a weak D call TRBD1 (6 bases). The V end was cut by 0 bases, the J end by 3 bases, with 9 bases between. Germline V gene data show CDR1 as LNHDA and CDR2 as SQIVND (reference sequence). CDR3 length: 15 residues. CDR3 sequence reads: CASSIEDSYYNEQFF. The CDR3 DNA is TGTGCCAGTAGTATAGAGGACAGCTACTACAATGAGCAGTTCTTC.

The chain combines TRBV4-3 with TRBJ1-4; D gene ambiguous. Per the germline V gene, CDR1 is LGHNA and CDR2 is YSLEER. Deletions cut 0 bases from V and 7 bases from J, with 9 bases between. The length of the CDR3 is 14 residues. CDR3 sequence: CASSQDRRSEKLFF. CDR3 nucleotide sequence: TGCGCCAGCAGCCAAGATAGGAGAAGTGAAAAACTGTTTTTT.

CDR3 sequence (DNA): TGTGCCAGCAGCCCGGTGGGGGGAGGATACGAGCAGTACTTC. Its translation is CASSPVGGGYEQYF. The chain has TRBV7-3 and TRBJ2-7; perhaps TRBD2 as D (6 bases). V was clipped by 5 bases and J by 4 bases, with 15 bases between them. CDR1 is SGHTA and CDR2 is FQGTGA in the germline V gene. The CDR3 consists of 14 residues.

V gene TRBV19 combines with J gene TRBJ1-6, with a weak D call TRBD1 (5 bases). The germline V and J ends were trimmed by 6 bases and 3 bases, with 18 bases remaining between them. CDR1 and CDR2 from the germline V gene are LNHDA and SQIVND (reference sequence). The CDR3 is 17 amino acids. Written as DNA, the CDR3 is TGTGCCAGTAGCCACCCCGCTTCAGGGTTCTATAATTCACCCCTCCACTTT. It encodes CASSHPASGFYNSPLHF.

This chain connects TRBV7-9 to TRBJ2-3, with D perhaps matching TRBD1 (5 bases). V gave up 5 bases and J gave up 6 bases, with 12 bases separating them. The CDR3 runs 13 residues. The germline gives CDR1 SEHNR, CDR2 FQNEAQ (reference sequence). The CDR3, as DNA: TGTGCCAGCAGCCCCAAGGGGCCGGATACGCAGTATTTT. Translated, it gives CASSPKGPDTQYF.

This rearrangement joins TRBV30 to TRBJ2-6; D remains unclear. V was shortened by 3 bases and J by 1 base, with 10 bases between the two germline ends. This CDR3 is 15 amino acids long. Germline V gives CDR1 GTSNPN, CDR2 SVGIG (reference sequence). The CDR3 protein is CAWRTAGSGANVLTF. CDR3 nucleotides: TGTGCCTGGAGGACCGCCGGGTCTGGGGCCAACGTCCTGACTTTC.

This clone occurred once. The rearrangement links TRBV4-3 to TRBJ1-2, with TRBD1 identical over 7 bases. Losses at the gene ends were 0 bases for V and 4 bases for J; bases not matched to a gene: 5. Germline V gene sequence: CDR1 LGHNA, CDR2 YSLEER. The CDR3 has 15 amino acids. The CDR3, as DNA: TGCGCCAGCAGCCAAGATAATCGGGACAGCTATGGCTACACCTTC. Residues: CASSQDNRDSYGYTF.

CDR3 loop: CASSQSRDRGNEQYF. CDR3 DNA sequence: TGCGCCAGCAGCCAGTCGCGGGACAGGGGCAACGAGCAGTACTTC. The chain uses TRBV4-1 and TRBJ2-7; 10 bases agree with TRBD1. Trimming cost V 3 bases and J 5 bases; bases outside gene matches: 7. The CDR3 spans 15 residues. Germline lookup yields CDR1 MGHRA and CDR2 YSYEKL.

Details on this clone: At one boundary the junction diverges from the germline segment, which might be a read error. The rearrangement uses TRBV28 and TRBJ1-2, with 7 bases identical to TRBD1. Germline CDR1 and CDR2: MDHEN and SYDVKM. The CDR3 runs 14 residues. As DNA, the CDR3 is TGTGCCAGCAGACCCCGGGACAGCGATGTCCCAACTGAATTC. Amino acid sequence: CASRPRDSDVPTEF.

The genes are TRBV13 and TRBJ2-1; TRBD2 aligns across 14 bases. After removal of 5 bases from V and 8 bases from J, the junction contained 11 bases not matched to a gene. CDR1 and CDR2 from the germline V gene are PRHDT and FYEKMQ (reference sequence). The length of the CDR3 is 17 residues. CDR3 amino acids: CASSAVGTSGRAHEQFF. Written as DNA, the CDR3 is TGTGCCAGCAGCGCCGTAGGGACTAGCGGGAGAGCCCATGAGCAGTTCTTC.

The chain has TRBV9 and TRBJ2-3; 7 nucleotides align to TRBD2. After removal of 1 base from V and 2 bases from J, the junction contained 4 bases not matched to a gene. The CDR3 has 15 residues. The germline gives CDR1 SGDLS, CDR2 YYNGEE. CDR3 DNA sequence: TGTGCCAGCAGCGTAAAAAGCGGGACCACAGATACGCAGTATTTT. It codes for CASSVKSGTTDTQYF.

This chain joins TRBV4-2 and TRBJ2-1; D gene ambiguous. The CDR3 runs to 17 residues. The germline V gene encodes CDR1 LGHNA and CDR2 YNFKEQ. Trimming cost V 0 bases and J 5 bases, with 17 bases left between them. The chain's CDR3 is CASSQDQDSQTHNEQFF. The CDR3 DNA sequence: TGTGCCAGCAGCCAAGATCAAGACTCCCAAACCCACAATGAGCAGTTCTTC.

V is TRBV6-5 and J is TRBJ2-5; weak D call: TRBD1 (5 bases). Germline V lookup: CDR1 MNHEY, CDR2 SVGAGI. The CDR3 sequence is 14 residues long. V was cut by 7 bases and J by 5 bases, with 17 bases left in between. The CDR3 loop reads CASNPQGIGETQYF. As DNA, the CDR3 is TGTGCCAGCAATCCCCAGGGTATAGGGGAGACCCAGTACTTC.

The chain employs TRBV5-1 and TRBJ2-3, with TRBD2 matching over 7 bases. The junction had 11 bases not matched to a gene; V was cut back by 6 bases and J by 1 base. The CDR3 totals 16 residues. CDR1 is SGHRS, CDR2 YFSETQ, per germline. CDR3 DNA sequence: TGCGCCAGCACCGAAACGAGGCTAGCGGGCACAGATACGCAGTATTTT. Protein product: CASTETRLAGTDTQYF.

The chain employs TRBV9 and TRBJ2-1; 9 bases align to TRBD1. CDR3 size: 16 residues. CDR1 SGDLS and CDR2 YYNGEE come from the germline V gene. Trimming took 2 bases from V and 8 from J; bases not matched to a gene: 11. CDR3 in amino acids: CASSVGTGRGGHEQFF. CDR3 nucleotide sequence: TGTGCCAGCAGCGTTGGGACAGGGAGGGGGGGGCATGAGCAGTTCTTC. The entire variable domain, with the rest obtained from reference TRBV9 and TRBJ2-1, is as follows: DSGVTQTPKHLITATGQRVTLRCSPRSGDLSVYWYQQSLDQGLQFLIQYYNGEERAKGNILERFSAQQFPDLHSELNLSSLELGDSALYFCASSVGTGRGGHEQFFGPGTRLTVL.

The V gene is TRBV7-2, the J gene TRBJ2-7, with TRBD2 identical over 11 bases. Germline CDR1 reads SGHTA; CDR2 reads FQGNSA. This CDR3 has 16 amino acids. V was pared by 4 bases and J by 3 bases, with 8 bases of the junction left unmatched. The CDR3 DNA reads TGTGCCAGCAGCTCCGACTCCACTAGCGGGAGCTACGAGCAGTACTTC. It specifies CASSSDSTSGSYEQYF.

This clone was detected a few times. CDR3: CAISGGLAGGYEQYF. In DNA, the CDR3 is TGTGCCATCAGTGGGGGACTAGCGGGGGGCTACGAGCAGTACTTC. This chain joins TRBV10-3 and TRBJ2-7, with TRBD2 identical over 15 bases. Germline V gene sequence: CDR1 ENHRY, CDR2 SYGVKD. CDR3 length equals 15 residues. With V trimmed by 4 bases and J by 3 bases, 1 base remained unmatched.

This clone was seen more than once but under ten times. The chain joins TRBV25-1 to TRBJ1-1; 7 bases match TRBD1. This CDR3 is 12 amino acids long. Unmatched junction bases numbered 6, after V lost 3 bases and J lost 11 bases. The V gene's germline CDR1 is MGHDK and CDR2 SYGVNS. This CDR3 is CASSDGGQQAFF. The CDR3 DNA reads TGTGCCAGCAGTGATGGGGGACAGCAGGCTTTCTTT.

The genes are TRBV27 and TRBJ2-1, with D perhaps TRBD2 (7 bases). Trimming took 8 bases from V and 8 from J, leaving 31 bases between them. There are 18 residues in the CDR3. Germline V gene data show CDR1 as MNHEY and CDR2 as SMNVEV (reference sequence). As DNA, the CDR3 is TGTGCCAGCGCTCGGGGGGCTACCTCGAAATCGGCCGCGGATGAGCAGTTCTTC. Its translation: CASARGATSKSAADEQFF.

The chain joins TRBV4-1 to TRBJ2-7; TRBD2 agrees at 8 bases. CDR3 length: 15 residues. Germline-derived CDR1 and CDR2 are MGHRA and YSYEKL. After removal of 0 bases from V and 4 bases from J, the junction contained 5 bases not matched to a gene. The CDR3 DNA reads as TGCGCCAGCAGCCAAGAGCGGGGGGCCGGGTACGAGCAGTACTTC. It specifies CASSQERGAGYEQYF.

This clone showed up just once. The CDR3 loop reads CASSYSIGGYEQYF. The CDR3 DNA is TGTGCCAGCAGTTACTCGATCGGGGGTTACGAGCAGTACTTC. The chain uses TRBV6-5 and TRBJ2-7; D might be TRBD2 (6 bases). The V and J ends lost 0 bases and 4 bases respectively, with 10 bases between them. Germline loops: CDR1 MNHEY, CDR2 SVGAGI. The CDR3 is 14 amino acids.

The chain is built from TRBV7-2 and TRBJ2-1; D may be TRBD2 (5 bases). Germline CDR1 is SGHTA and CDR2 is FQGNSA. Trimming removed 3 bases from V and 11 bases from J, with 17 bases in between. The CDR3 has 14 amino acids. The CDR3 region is CASSFTSKGDKQFF. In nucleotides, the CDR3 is TGTGCCAGCAGCTTTACTAGTAAGGGAGATAAGCAGTTCTTC.